A single sample gave rise to the 5 T cell receptor beta chains below, sequenced in a study of control samples from healthy donors and cancer patients. The data were produced by immunoSEQ multiplex PCR, yet TCRdb's version contains in-frame clones alone and is incomplete. The table records some 150,000 clones, approximately 92% of them present only once. The sample consisted of blood. The receptors were sampled from a man younger than 45 in good health.

The V call is TRBV7-2, the J call TRBJ1-1, with D possibly being TRBD1 (5 bases). Trimming cost V 0 bases and J 4 bases, with 6 bases left between them. This CDR3 spans 13 amino acids. Germline CDR1 reads SGHTA; CDR2 reads FQGNSA. The DNA for the CDR3 is TGTGCCAGCAGCTTAGCCAGGGCCACTGAAGCTTTCTTT. This codes for CASSLARATEAFF.

The chain joins TRBV12-3 or TRBV12-4 to TRBJ1-2; 8 bases map to TRBD1. The CDR3 runs to 13 residues. The V segment lost 6 bases and the J segment 4 bases; nucleotides outside the gene matches: 4. Written as DNA, the CDR3 is TGTGCCAGCAGACCCGACAGGGGCTATGGCTACACCTTC. Its translation: CASRPDRGYGYTF.

In DNA, the CDR3 is TGCGCCAGCAGCCAAGATTTCACAGGGAGTCTGTACGAGCAGTACTTC. Protein product: CASSQDFTGSLYEQYF. The gene calls are TRBV4-1 and TRBJ2-7; perhaps TRBD1 as D (6 bases). Trimming took off 0 bases at V and 4 bases at J, with 16 bases between the two ends. Per the germline V gene, CDR1 is MGHRA and CDR2 is YSYEKL. The CDR3 is 16 amino acids.

This chain connects TRBV10-3 to TRBJ2-1; D is possibly TRBD1 (6 bases). The CDR3 spans 15 residues. Germline values: CDR1 ENHRY, CDR2 SYGVKD. The V end was cut by 5 bases, the J end by 8 bases, with 19 bases between. The DNA for the CDR3 is TGTGCCATCAGTAGCCCGGGACAATCGATCCATGAGCAGTTCTTC. Its protein product is CAISSPGQSIHEQFF.

The CDR3: CASSGPGLAGPYNEQFF. Written as DNA, the CDR3 is TGTGCCAGCAGCGGACCGGGACTAGCGGGGCCCTACAATGAGCAGTTCTTC. The chain has TRBV11-2 and TRBJ2-1, with 13 positions matching TRBD2. The V and J ends lost 5 bases and 2 bases, in that order; junction bases with no gene match: 6. The CDR3 spans 17 residues. The V gene's germline CDR1 is SGHAT and CDR2 FQNNGV.